These 29 T cell receptor beta chains were all obtained from the same sample, sequenced in a study of long-term antiretroviral therapy in people with HIV. Survey-level resolution applied to immunoSEQ assay v3.0. Assay: immunoSEQ multiplex PCR; the TCRdb copy retains only in-frame clones and omits some. The sample shows about 24,000 clones, 85% to 95% of them seen only once. This material consisted of unsorted PBMCs, taken 4.8 to 5 years after starting antiretroviral therapy. These receptors originate from a woman aged 45-65 years with HIV.

This chain uses TRBV7-9 with TRBJ2-1; 11 nucleotides match TRBD2. Germline V CDR1 and CDR2: SEHNR, FQNEAQ (reference sequence). This CDR3 has 16 residues. The junction had 3 bases not matched to a gene; V was cut back by 4 bases and J by 1 base. The CDR3 protein is CASSSTSGISYNEQFF. CDR3 bases: TGTGCCAGCAGCTCGACTAGCGGGATTTCCTACAATGAGCAGTTCTTC.

The rearrangement links TRBV19 to TRBJ2-3; TRBD1 matches 9 bases. There are 17 residues in the CDR3. CDR1 is LNHDA, CDR2 SQIVND, per germline (reference sequence). The V and J ends lost 4 bases and 4 bases, in that order; junction bases with no gene match: 12. DNA of the CDR3: TGTGCCAGTAGTAAAATCCCGGGACAGGGTTCGGCAGATACGCAGTATTTT. As protein: CASSKIPGQGSADTQYF.

The chain links TRBV19 to TRBJ2-7; 13 nucleotides match TRBD2. This CDR3 is 15 amino acids long. Germline-derived CDR1 and CDR2 are LNHDA and SQIVND (reference sequence). The ends lost 3 bases at V and 3 bases at J; junction bases unmatched: 2. In DNA, the CDR3 is TGTGCCAGTAGTATGGGACTAGCGGGGTTCTACGAGCAGTACTTC. Translating it yields CASSMGLAGFYEQYF.

The chain carries TRBV7-8 and TRBJ1-1; D perhaps matches TRBD1 (6 bases). The CDR3 has 14 amino acids. Trimming removed 5 bases from V and 6 bases from J, with 16 bases in between. Germline V gene lookup returns CDR1 SGHVS and CDR2 FQNEAQ. CDR3 amino acids: CASSLEGGLAEAFF. CDR3 nucleotides: TGTGCCAGCAGCCTAGAGGGGGGCTTAGCTGAAGCTTTCTTT.

CDR3 region: CASSLSVWQTNTEAFF. Here the CDR3 DNA reads TGTGCCAGCAGCTTAAGTGTTTGGCAAACGAACACTGAAGCTTTCTTT. The chain links TRBV7-2 to TRBJ1-1; D ambiguous. This CDR3 spans 16 amino acids. Germline V gene sequence: CDR1 SGHTA, CDR2 FQGNSA. Trimming took off 2 bases at V and 1 base at J, with 14 bases between the two ends.

This chain joins TRBV9 and TRBJ2-3; 12 positions agree with TRBD2. The CDR3 spans 19 residues. Trimming at V came to 1 base and at J to 5 bases, leaving 14 bases not matched to a gene. Germline loops: CDR1 SGDLS, CDR2 YYNGEE. The CDR3 sequence: CASSVSRLAGVGVVDTQYF. DNA for the CDR3: TGTGCCAGCAGCGTATCCCGACTAGCGGGAGTCGGCGTCGTAGATACGCAGTATTTT.

V and J are TRBV4-3 and TRBJ2-1, with 9 positions matching TRBD2. Trimming removed 1 base from V and 8 bases from J; junction bases left unmatched: 9. Per the germline V gene, CDR1 is LGHNA and CDR2 is YSLEER. The CDR3 covers 16 residues. The CDR3 DNA is TGCGCCAGCAGCCAAGCAGGCGGGAGGGCTGGGGATGAGCAGTTCTTC. Protein: CASSQAGGRAGDEQFF.

The chain joins TRBV19 to TRBJ1-5, with D possibly matching TRBD1 (5 bases). With 7 bases removed from V and 4 bases from J, the gap between germline ends came to 14 bases. The CDR3 runs 14 residues. The germline V gene encodes CDR1 LNHDA and CDR2 SQIVND (reference sequence). CDR3 nucleotides: TGTGCCAGTAAGGTCGGCAGGGAGAATCAGCCCCAGCATTTT. The encoded protein is CASKVGRENQPQHF.

CDR3 sequence: CASSLTTSLLGAYEQYF. CDR3 DNA: TGTGCCAGCAGCTTAACTACCTCGCTACTGGGGGCCTACGAGCAGTACTTC. The chain is built from TRBV7-2 and TRBJ2-7; D tentatively fits TRBD1 or TRBD2 (5 bases each). CDR1 is SGHTA and CDR2 is FQGNSA in the germline V gene. Deletions cut 2 bases from V and 2 bases from J, with 19 bases between. This CDR3 is 17 amino acids long.

V is TRBV19 and J is TRBJ2-6; D is perhaps TRBD1 or TRBD2 (5 bases each). The CDR3 sequence is 17 residues long. The V gene lost 3 bases and the J gene lost 2 bases, with 14 bases spanning the gap. From germline, CDR1 is LNHDA and CDR2 SQIVND (reference sequence). This CDR3 is CASSILGSGPGANVLTF. The CDR3 coding sequence is TGTGCCAGTAGTATTCTGGGTTCGGGGCCTGGGGCCAACGTCCTGACTTTC.

The CDR3 bases are TGCGCCAGCAGCTTGGAGGGGACAGTGACACCGGGGGAGCTGTTTTTT. Translation: CASSLEGTVTPGELFF. The rearrangement links TRBV5-1 to TRBJ2-2; TRBD1 matches 7 bases. J was trimmed by 8 bases and V by 0 bases; bases with no gene match: 10. The CDR3 totals 16 residues. Germline V gene sequence: CDR1 SGHRS, CDR2 YFSETQ.

The chain is built from TRBV14 and TRBJ2-5; D gene ambiguous. V was pared by 3 bases and J by 5 bases, with 1 base between. This CDR3 spans 10 amino acids. CDR1 and CDR2 from the germline V gene are SGHDN and FVKESK. CDR3 amino acids: CASSHETQYF. CDR3 sequence (DNA): TGTGCCAGCAGCCACGAGACCCAGTACTTC.

The chain links TRBV2 to TRBJ2-3; D remains ambiguous. The CDR3 consists of 14 residues. Germline-derived CDR1 and CDR2 are SNHLY and FYNNEI. With 3 bases removed from V and 2 bases from J, the gap between germline ends came to 9 bases. The CDR3 region is CASSEQDYTDTQYF. CDR3 nucleotides: TGTGCCAGCAGTGAGCAGGATTACACAGATACGCAGTATTTT.

The chain carries TRBV7-9 and TRBJ2-7, with TRBD2 matching over 8 bases. J was trimmed by 2 bases and V by 4 bases; bases with no gene match: 7. The length of the CDR3 is 15 residues. Germline CDR1 reads SEHNR; CDR2 reads FQNEAQ (reference sequence). The chain's CDR3 is CASSSLAGGAYEQYF. CDR3 sequence (DNA): TGTGCCAGCAGCTCCCTAGCGGGCGGCGCCTACGAGCAGTACTTC.

V is TRBV6-5 and J is TRBJ2-7; the D is unclear. CDR3 size: 13 residues. Germline V gives CDR1 MNHEY, CDR2 SVGAGI. V lost 2 bases and J lost 1, with 6 bases in between. The CDR3 protein is CASSYAPSYEQYF. The CDR3 region has the DNA TGTGCCAGCAGTTACGCGCCTTCCTACGAGCAGTACTTC.

This chain joins TRBV5-1 and TRBJ2-5; no definite D call. The CDR3 is made up of 16 amino acids. The V end lost 0 bases, the J end lost 0 bases, and 12 bases lay between the germline ends. Germline V lookup: CDR1 SGHRS, CDR2 YFSETQ. CDR3 DNA sequence: TGCGCCAGCAGCTTGGACGTGGGCGCGTACCAAGAGACCCAGTACTTC. It encodes CASSLDVGAYQETQYF.

The chain couples TRBV5-6 to TRBJ2-7; either TRBD1 or TRBD2 may supply D (5 bases each). Trimming pared 1 base from V and 5 bases from J, leaving 13 bases between. Germline loops: CDR1 SGHDT, CDR2 YYEEEE. The CDR3 runs 14 residues. The CDR3: CASSLMGPSDEQYF. The CDR3 DNA is TGTGCCAGCAGCTTGATGGGACCCAGCGACGAGCAGTACTTC.

The V call is TRBV15, the J call TRBJ2-7, with D tentatively TRBD2 (5 bases). Germline CDR1 reads LNHNV; CDR2 reads YYDKDF (reference sequence). Trimming stripped 1 base from V and 0 bases from J, with 19 bases between. The CDR3 loop spans 18 amino acids. Written as DNA, the CDR3 is TGTGCCACCAGCAGAGGGGTGGGTAGCGCGTCGACCTCCTACGAGCAGTACTTC. It yields the protein CATSRGVGSASTSYEQYF.

V and J are TRBV27 and TRBJ2-7, with a possible D match to TRBD2 (5 bases). Germline-derived CDR1 and CDR2 are MNHEY and SMNVEV (reference sequence). The ends were cut back, 4 bases at V and 8 bases at J, with 21 bases in the middle. This CDR3 region has 15 residues. The CDR3 loop reads CASSSRNSEGNQQYF. The CDR3 bases are TGTGCCAGCAGTTCCCGTAATAGCGAGGGAAATCAGCAGTACTTC.

The genes are TRBV7-8 and TRBJ2-3, with D possibly being TRBD2 (5 bases). This CDR3 spans 19 amino acids. Per germline, CDR1 SGHVS and CDR2 FQNEAQ. V lost 3 bases to trimming and J lost 4 bases, with 26 bases between them. Here the CDR3 reads CASSLELAFLASRADTQYF. The CDR3 nucleotides read TGTGCCAGCAGCTTGGAGCTGGCGTTTTTGGCTTCGAGGGCAGATACGCAGTATTTT.

This clone has only one observation. This sequence joins TRBV7-3 and TRBJ2-1; 7 bases map to TRBD2. The CDR3 contains 13 residues. The junction had 6 bases not matched to a gene; V was cut back by 5 bases and J by 8 bases. Germline CDR1 SGHTA, CDR2 FQGTGA. The CDR3: CASSQGLVDEQFF. The CDR3 DNA reads as TGTGCCAGCAGCCAAGGACTAGTCGATGAGCAGTTCTTC.

V usage is TRBV6-1 and J usage is TRBJ2-1; D unresolved. The CDR3 is 13 amino acids. V was clipped by 4 bases and J by 9 bases, with 13 bases between them. Germline-derived CDR1 and CDR2 are MNHNS and SASEGT. The CDR3 DNA reads TGTGCCAGCAGTGCGAACGGGCCGGGTGAGCAGTTCTTC. Protein sequence: CASSANGPGEQFF.

The chain recombines TRBV12-2 with TRBJ1-1. TRBV12-2 is given as a pseudogene. The CDR3 length is 16 residues. The CDR3 sequence: CASRLAEIPWNTEAFF. DNA for the CDR3: TGTGCAAGTCGCTTAGCGGAAATACCCTGGAACACTGAAGCTTTCTTT.

V gene TRBV6-5 combines with J gene TRBJ1-3; D not certain. The CDR3 totals 15 residues. Germline CDR1 is MNHEY and CDR2 is SVGAGI. V was trimmed by 0 bases and J by 1 base, leaving 7 bases between them. The CDR3 here is CASSYSHKSGNTIYF. The CDR3 DNA reads TGTGCCAGCAGTTACTCGCACAAATCTGGAAACACCATATATTTT.

The rearrangement joins TRBV13 to TRBJ1-5; weak D call: TRBD1 (5 bases). Germline CDR1 is PRHDT and CDR2 is FYEKMQ (reference sequence). V gave up 6 bases and J gave up 9 bases, with 21 bases separating them. This CDR3 is 15 amino acids long. CDR3 coding DNA: TGTGCCAGCAGACTCGCCGACAGACTCCTCACGCCCCAGCATTTT. Translating it yields CASRLADRLLTPQHF.

V and J are TRBV10-3 and TRBJ2-1, with no clear D. CDR3 size: 15 residues. V was trimmed by 8 bases and J by 0 bases, leaving 14 bases between them. From germline, CDR1 is ENHRY and CDR2 SYGVKD. CDR3 DNA sequence: TGTGCCATCGCAACAGCCCCAAACTCCTACAATGAGCAGTTCTTC. Amino acids: CAIATAPNSYNEQFF.

CDR3: CASSISGTGGGEQYF. CDR3 nucleotides: TGTGCCAGTAGTATTTCCGGGACAGGGGGCGGAGAGCAGTACTTC. This chain links TRBV19 with TRBJ2-7; 12 bases line up with TRBD1. The V gene's germline CDR1 is LNHDA and CDR2 SQIVND (reference sequence). V lost 3 bases and J lost 7; bases outside the gene matches: 7. CDR3 size: 15 residues.

This CDR3 reads CASSPLADTQYF. In nucleotides, the CDR3 is TGTGCCAGCTCACCGTTAGCTGATACGCAGTATTTT. The V call is TRBV18, the J call TRBJ2-3; D is unclear. The CDR3 spans 12 residues. Trimming took 3 bases from V and 6 from J, leaving 7 bases between them. Germline CDR1 and CDR2: KGHSH and LQKENI.

This clone showed up just once. The chain employs TRBV15 and TRBJ2-7; D unclear. Trimming took off 0 bases at V and 3 bases at J, with 9 bases between the two ends. Germline V lookup: CDR1 LNHNV, CDR2 YYDKDF (reference sequence). The CDR3 is made up of 14 amino acids. DNA of the CDR3: TGTGCCACCAGCAGAGACGGGCCAATCTACGAGCAGTACTTC. This sequence encodes CATSRDGPIYEQYF.